This is a list of T cell receptor beta chains from one sample in a study of blood T cell repertoires in COVID-19. Clones were read by immunoSEQ multiplex PCR, and TCRdb kept only the in-frame ones, dropping some. The data show under 150,000 clones, roughly 84% seen once. Specimen: PBMCs or T cells enriched from blood (not recorded which). The receptor source for this set is a woman in her 50s who had been exposed to COVID-19. Each CDR3 is given with its conserved first and last residue. The order of the fields is V gene, J gene, clone size, D gene, CDR3 DNA, CDR3 protein. The D gene is left open where the match is weak. Clone size, where shown, is once, few, many, or a class for clones that have expanded.

>TRBV5-1|TRBJ2-5|NA|NA
TGCGCCAGCAGCCCCGGCCCCCAGGGGCGGGAGACCCAGTACTTC
CASSPGPQGRETQYF
>TRBV4-1|TRBJ2-1|NA|TRBD2
TGCGCCAGCAGCTCTACTAGCGGGAGTTATGAGCAGTTCTTC
CASSSTSGSYEQFF
>TRBV18|TRBJ1-1|NA|TRBD1
TGTGCCAGCTCACCATTCCCCCAGGGGGATACTGAAGCTTTCTTT
CASSPFPQGDTEAFF
>TRBV25-1|TRBJ2-1|NA|NA
TGTGCCAGCACCGTAGGGGACTGGAACAATGAGCAGTTCTTC
CASTVGDWNNEQFF
>TRBV19|TRBJ1-6|NA|NA
TGTGCCAGTAGTCCCGCCGGAGGACAGCACTATAATTCACCCCTCCACTTT
CASSPAGGQHYNSPLHF
>TRBV5-6|TRBJ2-7|once|TRBD2
TGTGCCAGCAGTCCCCGGGGAGGGCGAGCCTACGAGCAGTACTTC
CASSPRGGRAYEQYF
>TRBV30|TRBJ1-3|few|NA
TGTGCCTGGAGTTCCCCCGGTGGAAACACCATATATTTT
CAWSSPGGNTIYF
>TRBV12-3/TRBV12-4|TRBJ2-1|NA|NA
TGTGCCAGCAGTTTACTCTACAATGAGCAGTTCTTC
CASSLLYNEQFF
>TRBV7-2|TRBJ2-5|NA|TRBD2
TGTGCCAGCAGCTCCCGGACTAGCGGGACACAAGAGACCCAGTACTTC
CASSSRTSGTQETQYF
>TRBV4-3|TRBJ2-7|NA|TRBD1
TGCGCCAGCAGCCAGGATCTTATAGGACAGGGGGGATCCTACGAGCAGTACTTC
CASSQDLIGQGGSYEQYF
>TRBV6-6|TRBJ2-1|few|NA
TGTGCCAGCAGATCCCCCTCCCGACAGTCCTACAATGAGCAGTTCTTC
CASRSPSRQSYNEQFF
>TRBV6-5|TRBJ1-3|NA|NA
TGTGCCAGCAGGAAGACACTGTCTGGAAACACCATATATTTT
CASRKTLSGNTIYF
>TRBV30|TRBJ2-4|NA|NA
TGTGCCTGGAATCCGTTAGCGGACTTATCTGCCAAAAACATTCAGTACTTC
CAWNPLADLSAKNIQYF
>TRBV5-1|TRBJ2-5|once|TRBD2
TGCGCCAGCAGCTTGCTCCCTAATCTAGCGGGAGAGACCCAGTACTTC
CASSLLPNLAGETQYF
>TRBV30|TRBJ2-2|medium-sized|NA
TGTGCCTGGAGTGTCGACAGGGAGGCCGGGGAGCTGTTTTTT
CAWSVDREAGELFF
>TRBV6-2/TRBV6-3|TRBJ1-1|few|NA
TGTGCCAGCAGCCAGGGGTTCCAAGCTTTCTTT
CASSQGFQAFF
>TRBV5-4|TRBJ1-2|NA|NA
TGTGCCAGCAGCGAGTGGATGGTTCGGACAACTATTGGCTACACCTTC
CASSEWMVRTTIGYTF
>TRBV5-6|TRBJ1-1|NA|TRBD1
TGTGCCAGCAGCACCACAGGGGGAACTGAAGCTTTCTTT
CASSTTGGTEAFF
>TRBV13|TRBJ1-5|NA|NA
TGTGCCAGTTGCAGGGGCAATCAGCCCCAGCATTTT
CASCRGNQPQHF
>TRBV18|TRBJ1-5|NA|TRBD1
TGTGCCAGCTCCCCCCGGACAGGGAGCAATCAGCCCCAGCATTTT
CASSPRTGSNQPQHF
>TRBV7-7|TRBJ2-2|NA|TRBD2
TGTGCCAGCAGCCCGATACTAGCGGGGAACACCGGGGAGCTGTTTTTT
CASSPILAGNTGELFF
>TRBV11-3|TRBJ2-2|NA|NA
TGTGCCAGCAGCTTCAGGGACGGGAGCACCGGGGAGCTGTTTTTT
CASSFRDGSTGELFF
>TRBV19|TRBJ1-5|few|NA
TGTGCCAGTAGTACAGACAGGAATCAGCCCCAGCATTTT
CASSTDRNQPQHF
>TRBV12-3/TRBV12-4|TRBJ1-1|NA|NA
TGTGCCAGCAGTCCCCAGGGGAAAACTGAAGCTTTCTTT
CASSPQGKTEAFF
>TRBV13|TRBJ2-3|NA|NA
TGTGCCAGCAGCTTTCGGCCCTCCAGCGGGCGCACAGATACGCAGTATTTT
CASSFRPSSGRTDTQYF
>TRBV5-1|TRBJ2-7|once|TRBD1
TGCGCCAGCAGCCCGACCGGGACAGCCTACGAGCAGTACTTC
CASSPTGTAYEQYF
>TRBV29-1|TRBJ2-7|NA|NA
TGCAGCGTTGGCAGGGATACCTACGAGCAGTACTTC
CSVGRDTYEQYF
>TRBV14|TRBJ1-4|NA|NA
TGTGCCAGCAGCCAAGGGGCAGCTGGCGAAAAACTGTTTTTT
CASSQGAAGEKLFF
>TRBV19|TRBJ1-1|NA|TRBD1
TGTGCCAGTAGTCCGGACAGGTCTTATGAAGCTTTCTTT
CASSPDRSYEAFF
>TRBV7-8|TRBJ2-7|NA|NA
TGTGCCAGCGGACTTTACGAGCAGTACTTC
CASGLYEQYF
>TRBV7-2|TRBJ1-6|NA|NA
TGTGCCAGCAGCTTAAGTTTCGGCAGGGCACAGTCACCCCTCCACTTT
CASSLSFGRAQSPLHF
>TRBV18|TRBJ1-4|NA|TRBD1
TGTGCCAGCTCACGACAAACAGGGGGTTCTAATGAAAAACTGTTTTTT
CASSRQTGGSNEKLFF
>TRBV4-1|TRBJ2-3|NA|TRBD2
TGCGCCAGCAGCCAAGATGGTAGCGGGAGGCCGAGCACAGATACGCAGTATTTT
CASSQDGSGRPSTDTQYF
>TRBV9|TRBJ2-3|NA|NA
TGTGCCAGCAGTATTGGGGGCCGTCCCAGCACAGATACGCAGTATTTT
CASSIGGRPSTDTQYF
>TRBV6-6|TRBJ1-4|NA|NA
TGTGCCAGCAGTTACAGGGCCGGAGGGGATTGGCTGTTTTTT
CASSYRAGGDWLFF
>TRBV7-9|TRBJ2-1|NA|TRBD2
TGTGCCAGCAGCTTGACTAGCGGGGGCTACAATGAGCAGTTCTTC
CASSLTSGGYNEQFF
>TRBV9|TRBJ2-7|NA|NA
TGTGCCAGCAGCTTGACTAGTGCGAGCGAGCAGTACTTC
CASSLTSASEQYF
>TRBV5-1|TRBJ2-5|NA|NA
TGCGCCAGCAGCTTGGAGGCCAGGGGAACAGAGACCCAGTACTTC
CASSLEARGTETQYF
>TRBV6-5|TRBJ1-5|few|TRBD1
TGTGCCAGCAGTACAGGGGAGAATAGCAATCAGCCCCAGCATTTT
CASSTGENSNQPQHF
>TRBV6-5|TRBJ1-2|NA|NA
TGTGCCGCCCGTAGCGGGCCTAACTATGGCTACACCTTC
CAARSGPNYGYTF
>TRBV11-2|TRBJ2-5|NA|TRBD1
TGTGCCAGCAGCTTAGATGGGACAGGGGCTTTGTTGGGGACCCAGTACTTC
CASSLDGTGALLGTQYF
>TRBV28|TRBJ2-1|NA|NA
TGTGCCAGCACTAAGGGAGATGAGCAGTTCTTC
CASTKGDEQFF
>TRBV19|TRBJ1-1|NA|TRBD1
TGTGCCAGTAGTAAAAGACAGGGTCTTGAAGCTTTCTTT
CASSKRQGLEAFF
>TRBV7-2|TRBJ2-3|NA|TRBD2
TGTGCCAGCAGCTTAGTCGGTAGCGGGGGGGGACCGAGTACGCAGTATTTT
CASSLVGSGGGPSTQYF
>TRBV3-1/TRBV3-2|TRBJ1-1|NA|TRBD1
TGTGCCAGCAGCTGGGGACAGAGGAATGAAGCTTTCTTT
CASSWGQRNEAFF
>TRBV2|TRBJ2-7|NA|TRBD2
TGTGCCAGCAGTAGCGGGGGGACTAGCGTCTACGAGCAGTACTTC
CASSSGGTSVYEQYF
>TRBV5-1|TRBJ2-7|few|NA
TGCGCCAGCAGCTTGGACGGGGTGGGGGAGCAGTACTTC
CASSLDGVGEQYF
>TRBV9|TRBJ2-7|NA|NA
TGTGCCAGCAGCGCCATAGTGGGGGGCGAGCAGTACTTC
CASSAIVGGEQYF
>TRBV5-1|TRBJ2-7|NA|TRBD1
TGCGCCAGCAGCTCAACAGGGGGATACTCCTACGAGCAGTACTTC
CASSSTGGYSYEQYF
>TRBV27|TRBJ1-1|NA|NA
TGTGCCAGCAGCCGGTGGATGGAGGCGAACACTGAAGCTTTCTTT
CASSRWMEANTEAFF
>TRBV25-1|TRBJ2-7|NA|NA
TGTGCCAGCAGTAGGGCGGGGAGCTCCTACGAGCAGTACTTC
CASSRAGSSYEQYF